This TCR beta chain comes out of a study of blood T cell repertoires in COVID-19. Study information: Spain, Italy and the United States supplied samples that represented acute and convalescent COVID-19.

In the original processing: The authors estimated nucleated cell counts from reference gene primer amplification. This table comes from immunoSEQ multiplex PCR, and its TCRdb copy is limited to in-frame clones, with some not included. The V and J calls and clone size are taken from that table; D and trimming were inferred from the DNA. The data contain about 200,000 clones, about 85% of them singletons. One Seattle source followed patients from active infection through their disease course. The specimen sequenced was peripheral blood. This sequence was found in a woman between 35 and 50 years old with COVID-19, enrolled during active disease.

CDR3 sequence: CASSFLGQPQHF. The CDR3 DNA is TGTGCCAGCAGTTTTTTGGGCCAGCCCCAGCATTTT. The chain uses TRBV27 and TRBJ1-5; D gene uncertain. The CDR3 extends over 12 amino acids. The germline V gene encodes CDR1 MNHEY and CDR2 SMNVEV (reference sequence). Trimming cost V 3 bases and J 7 bases, with 7 bases left between them.